The sequence of this TCR beta chain was determined in a study of blood T cell repertoires in COVID-19. Study-level information: Samples of COVID-19 (acute and convalescent) were obtained from the United States, Italy and Spain. PBMCs, B-cell-depleted T cells, or T cells were the source of the cDNA or gDNA that made up the material.

How the authors handled the data: Reference gene primer amplification yielded estimated nucleated cell counts. Some clones are missing from TCRdb's copy, which holds only in-frame ones; the method was immunoSEQ multiplex PCR. For V, J and clone size, that table is used; D and trimming come from the DNA. The sample yields over 200,000 clones, more than 85% seen once. Germline lookup yields CDR1 SQVTM and CDR2 ANQGSEA. V dropped 2 bases and J dropped 0 bases, with 10 bases sitting between them. The CDR3 totals 14 residues. This chain links TRBV29-1 with TRBJ1-2; D is possibly TRBD1 (6 bases). What was sequenced was peripheral blood. This TCR was sampled from a man aged 35 to 55 with active or convalescent COVID-19. The CDR3 protein is CSVERDTANYGYTF. In DNA form, the CDR3 reads TGCAGCGTTGAAAGGGACACCGCTAACTATGGCTACACCTTC.